This T cell receptor beta chain was recorded in a study of blood T cell repertoires in COVID-19. This clone was seen a handful of times. The length of the CDR3 is 15 residues. With 3 bases clipped from V and 5 bases from J, the junction kept 6 bases outside the gene matches. Germline values: CDR1 KGHSH, CDR2 LQKENI. The repertoire was sequenced with immunoSEQ multiplex PCR; TCRdb's copy has only in-frame clones and lacks some. The repertoire holds about 310,000 clones, with around nine tenths as singletons. The receptor was derived from a man between 50 and 59 years old with active or convalescent COVID-19. This chain connects TRBV18 to TRBJ1-5, with 8 bases aligning to TRBD1. Sequenced: peripheral blood. The CDR3 bases are TGTGCCAGCTCACCGACAGGGGATCCCTATCAGCCCCAGCATTTT. Amino acid sequence: CASSPTGDPYQPQHF.